Below are 7 T cell receptor beta chains sequenced from a single sample in a study of T cells in Graves' hyperthyroidism and ophthalmopathy. TCR beta CDR3 region amplification was performed from RNA transcripts. The HTBI primer set served for first-round RT-PCR of the TCR CDR3. Using its own MiXCR run on the multiplex PCR reads, TCRdb lists one record per CDR3 protein. The sample holds about 350,000 distinct CDR3 sequences, about 14% seen once. The sequenced sample consisted of blood. Every receptor here comes from a woman in her twenties or thirties with Graves' hyperthyroidism.

The CDR3 DNA follows: TGCAGTGCGAGACCCCGGGACCGCGGTCAAAGTCGCACCTTC. It codes for CSARPRDRGQSRTF. J is TRBJ1-2 and V is TRBV20-1; a possible D gene is TRBD1 (5 bases). The ends were cut back, 6 bases at V and 13 bases at J, with 27 bases in the middle. CDR1 DFQATT and CDR2 SNEGSKA come from the germline V gene (reference sequence). The CDR3 has 14 amino acids.

Many counts were recorded for this clonotype. CDR3 sequence: CASSFTTGSYEQYF. CDR3 DNA: TGTGCCAGCAGTTTTACGACAGGGAGCTACGAGCAGTACTTC. The chain links TRBV28 to TRBJ2-7; 7 bases align to TRBD1. This CDR3 has 14 amino acids. Trimming at V came to 3 bases and at J to 3 bases, leaving 5 bases not matched to a gene. Germline loops: CDR1 MDHEN, CDR2 SYDVKM.

This clonotype was seen repeatedly, ten times or more. The CDR3: CASSFRPSSYNEQFF. CDR3 nucleotides: TGTGCCAGCAGTTTCCGACCTAGCTCCTACAATGAGCAGTTCTTC. This chain uses TRBV27 with TRBJ2-1; D unclear. The CDR3 totals 15 residues. V was trimmed by 3 bases and J by 0 bases, leaving 9 bases between them. Germline V gene lookup returns CDR1 MNHEY and CDR2 SMNVEV (reference sequence).

This clonotype was detected ten times or more. The rearrangement links TRBV19 to TRBJ2-1, with 9 bases lining up with TRBD2. V was pared by 2 bases and J by 0 bases, with 8 bases of the junction left unmatched. This CDR3 region has 18 residues. Germline assignment: CDR1 LNHDA and CDR2 SQIVND (reference sequence). The CDR3 DNA reads as TGTGCCAGTAGTATATCGGGGACTAGCCTACTCTCCTACAATGAGCAGTTCTTC. Translating gives CASSISGTSLLSYNEQFF.

In its sample, this clonotype was seen a few times. The chain links TRBV28 to TRBJ2-5; D possibly matches TRBD1 or TRBD2 (5 bases each). Germline V gene lookup returns CDR1 MDHEN and CDR2 SYDVKM. V was shortened by 4 bases and J by 5 bases, with 14 bases between the two germline ends. This CDR3 has 14 amino acids. CDR3 amino acids: CASSSNRDGETQYF. DNA of the CDR3: TGTGCCAGCAGTTCCAACCGGGACGGGGAGACCCAGTACTTC. The full variable domain, in which reference TRBV28 and TRBJ2-5 provide the parts outside the CDR3, is DVKVTQSSRYLVKRTGEKVFLECVQDMDHENMFWYRQDPGLGLRLIYFSYDVKMKEKGDIPEGYSVSREKKERFSLILESASTNQTSMYLCASSSNRDGETQYFGPGTRLLVL.

The chain couples TRBV20-1 to TRBJ1-6; 7 bases match TRBD1. The CDR3 runs to 13 residues. The germline gives CDR1 DFQATT, CDR2 SNEGSKA (reference sequence). Trimming took 5 bases from V and 13 from J; bases not matched to a gene: 11. The DNA for the CDR3 is TGCAGTGCTGTCGGGGGGACAGTCAGTCCCCTCCACTTT. Amino acids: CSAVGGTVSPLHF.

The DNA of the CDR3 is TGTGCCAGCACGAGCTCGGGCGGGAGTTTAACCGGGGAGCTGTTTTTT. It translates to CASTSSGGSLTGELFF. The genes are TRBV9 and TRBJ2-2; 7 bases match TRBD2. Germline CDR1 SGDLS, CDR2 YYNGEE. This CDR3 region has 16 residues. V gave up 6 bases and J gave up 5 bases; unmatched junction bases: 13.